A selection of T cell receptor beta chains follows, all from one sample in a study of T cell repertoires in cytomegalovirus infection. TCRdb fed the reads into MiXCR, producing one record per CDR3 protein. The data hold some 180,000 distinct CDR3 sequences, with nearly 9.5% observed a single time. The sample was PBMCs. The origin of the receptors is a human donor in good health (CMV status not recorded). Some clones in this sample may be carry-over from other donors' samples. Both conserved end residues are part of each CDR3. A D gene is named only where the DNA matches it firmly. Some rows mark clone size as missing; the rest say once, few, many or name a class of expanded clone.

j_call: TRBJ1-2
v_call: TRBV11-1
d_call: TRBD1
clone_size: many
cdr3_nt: TGTGCCAGCAGTAACTGGGGGGACAGGGATGGCTACACCTTC
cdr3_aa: CASSNWGDRDGYTF

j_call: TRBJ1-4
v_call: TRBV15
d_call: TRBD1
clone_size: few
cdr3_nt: TGTGCCACCAGCAGAGAAATTACCAAGACAGGGTTTAATGAAAAACTGTTTTTT
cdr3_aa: CATSREITKTGFNEKLFF

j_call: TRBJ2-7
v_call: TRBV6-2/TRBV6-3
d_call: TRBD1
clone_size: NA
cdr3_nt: TGTGCCAGCAGTTCCCCGGGACAGAGCTCCTACGAGCAGTACTTC
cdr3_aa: CASSSPGQSSYEQYF

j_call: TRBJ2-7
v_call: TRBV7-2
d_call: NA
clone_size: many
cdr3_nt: TGTGCCAGCAGCTTAGTGGGAGCGCTAGCCTACGAGCAGTACTTC
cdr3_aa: CASSLVGALAYEQYF

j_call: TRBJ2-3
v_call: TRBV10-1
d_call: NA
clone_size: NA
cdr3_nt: TGCGCCAGCAGTGAGTCCACTAGCTTACGACGAGATACGCAGTATTTT
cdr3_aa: CASSESTSLRRDTQYF

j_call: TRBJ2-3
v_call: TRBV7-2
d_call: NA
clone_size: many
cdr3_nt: TGTGCCAGCAGCTTTCAAGCGGCTAGCACAGATACGCAGTATTTT
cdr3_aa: CASSFQAASTDTQYF

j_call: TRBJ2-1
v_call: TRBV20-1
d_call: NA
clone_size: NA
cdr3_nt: TGCAGTGCTGGGACACAGTACAATGAGCAGTTCTTC
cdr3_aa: CSAGTQYNEQFF

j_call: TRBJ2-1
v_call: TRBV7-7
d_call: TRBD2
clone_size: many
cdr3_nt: TGTGCCAGCAGCAGCGGACGGGGGAGGGATGAGCAGTTCTTC
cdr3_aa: CASSSGRGRDEQFF

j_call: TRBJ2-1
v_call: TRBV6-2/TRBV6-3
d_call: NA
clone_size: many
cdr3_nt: TGTGCCAGCAGTTATTCCCTTAATGAGCAGTTCTTC
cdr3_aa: CASSYSLNEQFF

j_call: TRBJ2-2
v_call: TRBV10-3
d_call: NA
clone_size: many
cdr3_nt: TGTGCCATCAGATCTAGTACCGGGGAGCTGTTTTTT
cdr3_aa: CAIRSSTGELFF

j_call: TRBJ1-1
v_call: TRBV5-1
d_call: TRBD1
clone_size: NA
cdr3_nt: TGCGCCAGCAGCCCTGTTGAAGGGGGCAAAAACACTGAAGCTTTCTTT
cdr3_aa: CASSPVEGGKNTEAFF

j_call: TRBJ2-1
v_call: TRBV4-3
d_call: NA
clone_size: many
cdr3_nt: TGCGCCAGCAGCCAACAAGCGGCCGTATCCTCCTACAATGAGCAGTTCTTC
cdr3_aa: CASSQQAAVSSYNEQFF

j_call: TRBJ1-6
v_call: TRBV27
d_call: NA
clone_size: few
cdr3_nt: TGTGCCAGCCTCCCCTTGGGCAGGGGAAATTCACCCCTCCACTTT
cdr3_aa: CASLPLGRGNSPLHF

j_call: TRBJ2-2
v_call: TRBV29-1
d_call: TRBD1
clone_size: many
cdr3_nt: TGCAGCGTTGAAGATGAGACAGGGCTGGGCGGGGAGCTGTTTTTT
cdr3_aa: CSVEDETGLGGELFF

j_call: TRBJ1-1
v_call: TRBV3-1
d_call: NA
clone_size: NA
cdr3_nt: TGTGCCAGCAGCCAAGATCGCCTTGGGGTGATGAACACTGAAGCTTTCTTT
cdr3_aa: CASSQDRLGVMNTEAFF

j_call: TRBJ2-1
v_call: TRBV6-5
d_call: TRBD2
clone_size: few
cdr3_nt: TGTGCCAGCAGTGGGACTAGCAGTAACAATGAGCAGTTCTTC
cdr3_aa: CASSGTSSNNEQFF

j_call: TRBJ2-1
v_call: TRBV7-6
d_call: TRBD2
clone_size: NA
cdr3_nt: TGTGCCAGCAGCTTAGGGGTTAGCGGGAGTTCTAAGGGGAATGAGCAGTTCTTC
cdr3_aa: CASSLGVSGSSKGNEQFF

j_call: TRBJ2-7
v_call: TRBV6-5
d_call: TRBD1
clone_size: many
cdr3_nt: TGTGCCAGCAGTCCATTGGGACAGGTTTCCTACGAGCAGTACTTC
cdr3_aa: CASSPLGQVSYEQYF

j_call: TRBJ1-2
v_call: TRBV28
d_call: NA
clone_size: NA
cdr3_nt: TGTGCCAGCAGTGTGGTTGGGTACGGCTACACCTTC
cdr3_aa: CASSVVGYGYTF

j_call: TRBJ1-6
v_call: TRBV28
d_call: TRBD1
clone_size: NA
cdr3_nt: TGTGCCAGCAGTTTATTGGACAGGGACGGCTCACCCCTCCACTTT
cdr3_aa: CASSLLDRDGSPLHF

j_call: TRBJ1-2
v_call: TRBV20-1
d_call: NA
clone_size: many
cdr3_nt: TGCAGTGCTAGCCCCTTAGCTAACTATGGCTACACCTTC
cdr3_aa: CSASPLANYGYTF

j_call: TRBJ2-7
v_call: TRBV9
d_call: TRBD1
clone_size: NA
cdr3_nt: TGTGCCAGCAGCTCCCGGACAGGGTTGCACGAGCAGTACTTC
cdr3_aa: CASSSRTGLHEQYF

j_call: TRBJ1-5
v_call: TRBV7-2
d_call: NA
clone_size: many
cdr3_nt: TGTGCCAGCAGCTTATGGGGCGGCAGGGACAATCAGCCCCAGCATTTT
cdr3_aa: CASSLWGGRDNQPQHF

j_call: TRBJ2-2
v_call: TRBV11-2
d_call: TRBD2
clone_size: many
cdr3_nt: TGTGCCAGCAGGCTTACTAGCGCCCTCACCGGGGAGCTGTTTTTT
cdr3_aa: CASRLTSALTGELFF

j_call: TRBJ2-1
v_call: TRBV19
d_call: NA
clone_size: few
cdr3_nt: TGTGCCAGTAGTATAAACACCATGGGGGCATACAATGAGCAGTTCTTC
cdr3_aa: CASSINTMGAYNEQFF

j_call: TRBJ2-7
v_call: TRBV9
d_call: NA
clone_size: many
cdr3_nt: TGTGCCAGCAGCGTAGAGTGGCAGACCGAGCAGTACTTC
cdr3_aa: CASSVEWQTEQYF

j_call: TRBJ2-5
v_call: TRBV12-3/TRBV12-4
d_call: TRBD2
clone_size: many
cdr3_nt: TGTGCCAGCAGTTCCCTAGCGGGCGCACAAGAGACCCAGTACTTC
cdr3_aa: CASSSLAGAQETQYF

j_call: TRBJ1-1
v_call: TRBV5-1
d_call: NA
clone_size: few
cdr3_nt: TGCGCCAGCAGCTTGTACATCTTTAACACTGAAGCTTTCTTT
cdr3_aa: CASSLYIFNTEAFF

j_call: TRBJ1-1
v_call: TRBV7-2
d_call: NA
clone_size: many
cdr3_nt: TGTGCCAGCAGCTCCGGAGGGGGGAGGGCGAACACTGAAGCTTTCTTT
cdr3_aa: CASSSGGGRANTEAFF

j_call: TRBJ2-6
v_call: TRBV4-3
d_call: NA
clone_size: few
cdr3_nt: TGCGCCAGCAGCCAAGAAAGTGGACGAGGGGGGGCGGCTGGGGCCAACGTCCTGACTTTC
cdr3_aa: CASSQESGRGGAAGANVLTF

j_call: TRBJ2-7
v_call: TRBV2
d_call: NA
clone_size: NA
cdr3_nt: TGTGCCATCTCTTCGGACAGAATATACGAGCAGTACTTC
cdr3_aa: CAISSDRIYEQYF

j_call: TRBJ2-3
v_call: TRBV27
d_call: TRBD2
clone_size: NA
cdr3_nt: TGTGCCAGCAGTCCCGAAGCGGGGCTCACAGATACGCAGTATTTT
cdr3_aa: CASSPEAGLTDTQYF

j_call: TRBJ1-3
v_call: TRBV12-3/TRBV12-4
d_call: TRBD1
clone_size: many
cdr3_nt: TGTGCCAGCAGTTTCCGGCCGAGATATACGGAGGACAGGGCATTACGAAGAAACACCATATATTTT
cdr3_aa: CASSFRPRYTEDRALRRNTIYF

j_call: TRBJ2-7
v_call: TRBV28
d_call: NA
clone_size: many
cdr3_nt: TGTGCCAGCAGTTTCTCCCAGATTCCCTCCTACGAGCAGTACTTC
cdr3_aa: CASSFSQIPSYEQYF

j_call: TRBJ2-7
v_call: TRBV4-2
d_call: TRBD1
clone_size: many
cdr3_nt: TGTGCCAGCAGCCATGGGACAGGGTCGGACGAGCAGTACTTC
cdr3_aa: CASSHGTGSDEQYF

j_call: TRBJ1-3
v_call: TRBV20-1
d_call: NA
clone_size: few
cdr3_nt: TGCAGTGCTAGAGTTGACGGCTCTCTGGGAAACACCATATATTTT
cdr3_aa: CSARVDGSLGNTIYF

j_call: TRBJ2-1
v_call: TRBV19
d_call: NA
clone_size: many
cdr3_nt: TGTGCCAGTAGTATAGGGGGGAATGAGCAGTTCTTC
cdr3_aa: CASSIGGNEQFF

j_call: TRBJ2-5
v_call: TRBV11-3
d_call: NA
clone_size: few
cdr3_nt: TGTGCCAGCAGCTCCGGCCGTTCGGGGGAGACCCAGTACTTC
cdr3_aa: CASSSGRSGETQYF

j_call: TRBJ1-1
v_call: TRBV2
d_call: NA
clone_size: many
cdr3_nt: TGTGCCAGCAGCGCCTCAGGGGACACTGAAGCTTTCTTT
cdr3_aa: CASSASGDTEAFF

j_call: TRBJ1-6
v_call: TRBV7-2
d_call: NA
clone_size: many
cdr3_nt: TGTGCCATCCGTACGGTCGGGGGCCGGAATTCACCCCTCCACTTT
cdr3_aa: CAIRTVGGRNSPLHF

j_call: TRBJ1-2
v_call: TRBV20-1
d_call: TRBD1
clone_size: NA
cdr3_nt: TGCAGTGCTAGAGACCCGACAGGGAACTATGGCTACACCTTC
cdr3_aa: CSARDPTGNYGYTF

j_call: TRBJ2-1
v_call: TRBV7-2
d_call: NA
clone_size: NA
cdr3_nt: TGTGACAGCAGCTTACGGGGCTGGGAGCAGTTCTTC
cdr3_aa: CDSSLRGWEQFF

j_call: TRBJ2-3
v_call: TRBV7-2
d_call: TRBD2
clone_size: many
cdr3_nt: TGTGCCAGCAACGACCAGGGAGGGAGCACAGATACGCAGTATTTT
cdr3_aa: CASNDQGGSTDTQYF

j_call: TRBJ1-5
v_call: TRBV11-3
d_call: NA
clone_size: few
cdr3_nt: TGTGCCAGCAGCCTACAGTTAGGATGGCATTTT
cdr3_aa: CASSLQLGWHF

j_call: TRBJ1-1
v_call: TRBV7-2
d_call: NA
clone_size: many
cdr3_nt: TGTGCCAGCAGCTCTAAGATGAACACTGAAGCTTTCTTT
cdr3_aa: CASSSKMNTEAFF

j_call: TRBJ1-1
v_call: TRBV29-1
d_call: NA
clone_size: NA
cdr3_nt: TGCAGCGTTGAAGATAAAAGACCGGACCCTGGGCCTGAAGCTTTCTTT
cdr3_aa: CSVEDKRPDPGPEAFF

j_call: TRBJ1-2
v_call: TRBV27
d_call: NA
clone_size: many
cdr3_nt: TGTGCCAGCCGGACGGCGTCGGCAGGGGCCCATGGCTACACCTTC
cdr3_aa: CASRTASAGAHGYTF